The present TCR beta chain was sequenced within a study of blood T cell repertoires in COVID-19. Here immunoSEQ multiplex PCR was the method, and the copy in TCRdb shows in-frame clones only, minus some. The table shows approximately 300,000 clones, with about 85% occurring only once. The CDR3 contains 13 residues. Germline values: CDR1 MNHEY, CDR2 SMNVEV (reference sequence). The ends were cut back, 4 bases at V and 5 bases at J, with 8 bases in the middle. In terms of age and location, participants ranged from roughly 18 to 90 years and lived in about two dozen US areas. The chain recombines TRBV27 with TRBJ1-4; D is unclear. The sequence derives from a woman aged 25 to 39 who had been exposed to COVID-19. The sequencing input was PBMCs or T cells enriched from blood (not recorded which). CDR3 loop: CASSYRGNEKLFF. The CDR3 nucleotides read TGTGCCAGCAGTTACCGCGGAAATGAAAAACTGTTTTTT. The variable domain in full, with the rest retrieved from reference TRBV27 and TRBJ1-4, is EAQVTQNPRYLITVTGKKLTVTCSQNMNHEYMSWYRQDPGLGLRQIYYSMNVEVTDKGDVPEGYKVSRKEKRNFPLILESPSPNQTSLYFCASSYRGNEKLFFGSGTQLSVL.